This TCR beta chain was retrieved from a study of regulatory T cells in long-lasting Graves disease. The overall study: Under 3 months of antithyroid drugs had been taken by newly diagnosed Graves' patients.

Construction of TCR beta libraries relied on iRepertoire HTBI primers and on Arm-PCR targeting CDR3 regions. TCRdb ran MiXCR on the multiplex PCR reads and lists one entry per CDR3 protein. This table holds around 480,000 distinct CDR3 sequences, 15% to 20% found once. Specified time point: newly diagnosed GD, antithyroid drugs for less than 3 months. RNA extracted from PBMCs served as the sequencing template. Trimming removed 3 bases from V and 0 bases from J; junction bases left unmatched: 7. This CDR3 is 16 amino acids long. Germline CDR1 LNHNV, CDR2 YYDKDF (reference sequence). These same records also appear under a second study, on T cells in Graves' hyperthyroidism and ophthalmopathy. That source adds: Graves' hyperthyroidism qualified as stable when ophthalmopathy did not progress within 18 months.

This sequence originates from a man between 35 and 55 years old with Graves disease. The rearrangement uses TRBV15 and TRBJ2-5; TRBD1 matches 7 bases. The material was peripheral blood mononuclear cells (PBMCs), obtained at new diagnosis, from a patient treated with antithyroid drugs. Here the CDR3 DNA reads TGTGCCACCAGCAGTGGATGGGGACAGAACCAAGAGACCCAGTACTTC. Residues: CATSSGWGQNQETQYF.